The 26 T cell receptor beta chains reported below all come from one sample, sequenced in a study. TCRdb itself ran the reads through MiXCR, one entry per CDR3 protein. In the table there are some 5,200 distinct CDR3 sequences, roughly 10% of which are singletons. The sample was CD4+ T cells from synovial fluid. Source of these receptors: a human donor with rheumatoid arthritis.

As regards this clonotype: The CDR3 end shows no conserved phenylalanine or tryptophan, and so a read error is likely. The CDR3 sequence: CASGLGPGTDVQETQYI. The DNA of the CDR3 is TGTGCTAGTGGTTTGGGACCCGGGACCGATGTCCAAGAGACCCAGTACATC. This chain uses TRBV12-5 with TRBJ2-5; either TRBD1 or TRBD2 may fit D (5 bases each). V was cut by 1 base and J by 1 base, with 16 bases left in between. From germline, CDR1 is LGHNT and CDR2 FRNRAP. There are 17 residues in the CDR3.

This clonotype was picked up many times. V usage is TRBV7-6 and J usage is TRBJ2-7; TRBD2 matches 13 bases. The ends lost 10 bases at V and 3 bases at J; junction bases unmatched: 6. Germline V CDR1 and CDR2: SGHVS, FNYEAQ. The CDR3 runs 14 residues. CDR3 region: CATRLAGGRYEQYF. The CDR3 region has the DNA TGTGCCACCAGACTAGCGGGAGGCCGCTACGAGCAGTACTTC.

This clonotype was detected ten times or more. The rearrangement links TRBV11-2 to TRBJ2-2, with D possibly matching TRBD2 (6 bases). The ends were cut back, 5 bases at V and 7 bases at J, with 20 bases in the middle. The length of the CDR3 is 16 residues. Per the germline V gene, CDR1 is SGHAT and CDR2 is FQNNGV. CDR3 sequence reads: CASSLHELAAGGELFF. The CDR3 DNA follows: TGTGCCAGCAGCCTACACGAACTAGCTGCGGGCGGGGAGCTGTTTTTT.

By share, this clonotype counts as medium-sized (0.01 to 0.1%). This sequence joins TRBV7-3 and TRBJ2-5; D may be TRBD1 (6 bases). Germline V gives CDR1 SGHTA, CDR2 FQGTGA. CDR3 length: 15 amino acids. Trimming removed 1 base from V and 4 bases from J, with 13 bases in between. The CDR3 region is CASSLNSLRGETQYF. The DNA of the CDR3 is TGTGCCAGCAGCTTAAACTCCCTCAGGGGAGAGACCCAGTACTTC. Combining the CDR3 with reference TRBV7-3 and TRBJ2-5 gives the whole variable domain GAGVSQTPSNKVTEKGKYVELRCDPISGHTALYWYRQSLGQGPEFLIYFQGTGAADDSGLPNDRFFAVRPEGSVSTLKIQRTERGDSAVYLCASSLNSLRGETQYFGPGTRLLVL.

This clonotype was recorded at least ten times. This rearrangement joins TRBV20-1 to TRBJ2-5; either TRBD1 or TRBD2 may supply D (5 bases each). Trimming removed 3 bases from V and 9 bases from J, with 17 bases in between. Germline V gene sequence: CDR1 DFQATT, CDR2 SNEGSKA (reference sequence). CDR3 length: 13 residues. Written as DNA, the CDR3 is TGCAGTGCTAGTTCGGGGCCTCATGGTCCCCAGTACTTC. It yields the protein CSASSGPHGPQYF.

There are many counts of this clonotype. The chain uses TRBV4-2 and TRBJ1-2, with D possibly matching TRBD1 (6 bases). This CDR3 is built from 14 residues. Germline loops: CDR1 LGHNA, CDR2 YNFKEQ. V lost 6 bases and J 4 bases, leaving 15 bases between the germline ends. The CDR3 DNA reads as TGTGCCAGCAGTAAGGACAGAGACATCTATGGCTACACCTTC. Amino acids: CASSKDRDIYGYTF.

In the case of this clonotype: A much larger clone is a single base away; this may be a read error. The chain couples TRBV7-3 to TRBJ1-1; 8 nucleotides line up with TRBD1. There are 13 residues in the CDR3. CDR1 is SGHTA, CDR2 FQGTGA, per germline. V lost 5 bases to trimming and J lost 9 bases; unmatched junction nucleotides: 8. DNA for the CDR3: TGTGCCAGCAGCCTACAGGGGGAGACTAAAGCTTTCTTT. It specifies CASSLQGETKAFF.

Concerning this clonotype: At one of its ends the junction is not consistent with the germline gene, which may arise from a read error. The chain joins TRBV28 to TRBJ2-2; maybe TRBD1 (6 bases). In germline, CDR1 is MDHEN, CDR2 SYDVKM. This CDR3 has 15 amino acids. CDR3 region: CASSQTGFFTGEPFF. The CDR3 DNA reads as TGTGCCAGCAGTCAGACAGGTTTTTTCACCGGGGAGCCGTTTTTT.

This clonotype was seen repeatedly, ten times or more. CDR3 bases: TGTGCCAGCTCACCTAGGATGAACACTGAAGCTTTCTTT. It yields the protein CASSPRMNTEAFF. The V and J genes are TRBV18 and TRBJ1-1; D remains ambiguous. The germline V and J ends were trimmed by 3 bases and 0 bases, with 5 bases remaining between them. CDR3 length: 13 amino acids. Germline V gene sequence: CDR1 KGHSH, CDR2 LQKENI.

In its sample, this clonotype was seen many times. The CDR3 loop is CASSQDWSRATEAFF. DNA of the CDR3: TGTGCCAGCAGCCAAGATTGGTCCAGGGCTACTGAAGCTTTCTTT. V is TRBV4-2 and J is TRBJ1-1, with D perhaps matching TRBD1 (5 bases). Germline V CDR1 and CDR2: LGHNA, YNFKEQ. Trimming took off 0 bases at V and 5 bases at J, with 13 bases between the two ends. The CDR3 covers 15 residues.

Note on this clonotype: The germline gene is not matched at one end of the junction; a read error may be the cause. The chain joins TRBV10-3 to TRBJ2-1; D uncertain. The CDR3 loop spans 12 amino acids. Germline CDR1 and CDR2: ENHRY and SYGVKD. The CDR3 DNA reads as TGTGTCATCAATAACTACGAGAATGAGCAGTTCTTC. Its protein is CVINNYENEQFF.

V and J are TRBV5-1 and TRBJ1-2; possible D gene TRBD1, 6 bases. Germline V gene data show CDR1 as SGHRS and CDR2 as YFSETQ. Trimming cost V 4 bases and J 9 bases, with 19 bases left between them. There are 14 residues in the CDR3. The CDR3 sequence: CASSGLDRTGSYTF. The DNA of the CDR3 is TGCGCCAGCAGCGGTCTAGACAGGACCGGAAGCTACACCTTC.

Sample share makes this clonotype medium-sized. The gene calls are TRBV7-3 and TRBJ2-3; 9 bases are shared with TRBD2. Germline CDR1 SGHTA, CDR2 FQGTGA. J lost 0 bases, V lost 0 bases, and 10 bases had no gene match. The CDR3 length is 19 residues. The CDR3 coding sequence is TGTGCCAGCAGCTTAACTGCAGCGGGAGGATTCCGCAGCACAGATACGCAGTATTTT. It specifies CASSLTAAGGFRSTDTQYF.

The chain carries TRBV3-1 and TRBJ2-2; D perhaps matches TRBD1 (6 bases). Germline V gene data show CDR1 as LGHDT and CDR2 as YNNKEL (reference sequence). The CDR3 extends over 13 amino acids. The CDR3 here is CANGRGIGRELFF. CDR3 DNA: TGTGCAAATGGCAGGGGAATAGGAAGGGAGCTGTTTTTT.

Regarding this clonotype: A much larger clone differs from this one at a single base, so this may be a read error. This chain joins TRBV18 and TRBJ2-7, with a possible D match to TRBD2 (5 bases). V was shortened by 3 bases and J by 5 bases, with 14 bases between the two germline ends. CDR1 and CDR2 (germline): KGHSH, LQKENI. The CDR3 loop spans 14 amino acids. Written as DNA, the CDR3 is TGTGCCAGCTCACCTAGGACTGAGCCCCACGAGCAGTACTTC. It specifies CASSPRTEPHEQYF. Variable domain in full (rest from reference TRBV18 and TRBJ2-7): NAGVMQNPRHLVRRRGQEARLRCSPMKGHSHVYWYRQLPEEGLKFMVYLQKENIIDESGMPKERFSAEFPKEGPSILRIQQVVRGDSAAYFCASSPRTEPHEQYFGPGTRLTVT.

The chain's CDR3 is CASSPWGATGNTIYF. CDR3 nucleotide sequence: TGTGCCAGCTCGCCGTGGGGCGCTACTGGAAACACCATATATTTT. The rearrangement links TRBV18 to TRBJ1-3; D is perhaps TRBD1 (5 bases). Germline CDR1 is KGHSH and CDR2 is LQKENI. The CDR3 has 15 residues. V lost 6 bases and J 2 bases, leaving 14 bases between the germline ends.

This clonotype occurred many times. The V call is TRBV10-3, the J call TRBJ1-2, with TRBD1 as a possible D gene (5 bases). From germline, CDR1 is ENHRY and CDR2 SYGVKD. The CDR3 contains 13 residues. The V and J ends lost 8 bases and 4 bases respectively, with 14 bases between them. The CDR3 nucleotides read TGTGCCATCCAGGGAGGCAGCTTCTATGGCTACACCTTC. Its protein product is CAIQGGSFYGYTF.

Ten or more counts support this clonotype. The V call is TRBV3-1, the J call TRBJ2-5, with D unclear. V was cut by 0 bases and J by 4 bases, with 9 bases left in between. The CDR3 runs 14 residues. From germline, CDR1 is LGHDT and CDR2 YNNKEL (reference sequence). The CDR3 DNA sequence: TGTGCCAGCAGCCAAGATACACTGTCAGAGACCCAGTACTTC. Protein: CASSQDTLSETQYF.

This clonotype is medium-sized within its sample. This chain links TRBV7-9 with TRBJ2-1; a weak D match, TRBD2 (6 bases). Trimming left V 4 bases short and J 4 bases short, with 8 bases between. CDR1 is SEHNR and CDR2 is FQNEAQ in the germline V gene (reference sequence). The CDR3 runs 13 residues. CDR3: CASSSGLYNEQFF. Written as DNA, the CDR3 is TGTGCCAGCAGCTCGGGACTGTACAATGAGCAGTTCTTC.

This clonotype was seen repeatedly, ten times or more. The V and J genes are TRBV2 and TRBJ1-2; a possible D gene is TRBD1 (5 bases). Germline V lookup: CDR1 SNHLY, CDR2 FYNNEI. The CDR3 is 15 residues long. With 5 bases removed from V and 1 base from J, the gap between germline ends came to 14 bases. The CDR3 region has the DNA TGTGCCAGCAGTTCTCCCGACAGACTTAACTATGGCTACACCTTC. This codes for CASSSPDRLNYGYTF.

The chain recombines TRBV19 with TRBJ1-1; D is uncertain. V was shortened by 1 base and J by 7 bases, with 10 bases between the two germline ends. This CDR3 region has 13 residues. Germline assignment: CDR1 LNHDA and CDR2 SQIVND (reference sequence). The CDR3 DNA sequence: TGTGCCAGTAGTATAGTTTGGTCAGATGAAGCTTTCTTT. Translating gives CASSIVWSDEAFF.

This clonotype qualifies as medium-sized. The genes are TRBV12-3 or TRBV12-4 and TRBJ2-2; 9 bases match TRBD1. V lost 2 bases, J lost 4 bases, and 2 bases stayed unmatched. The CDR3 extends over 15 amino acids. The CDR3 loop is CASSLRQGVTGELFF. In nucleotides, the CDR3 is TGTGCCAGCAGTTTAAGACAGGGGGTCACCGGGGAGCTGTTTTTT.

Within the sample, this clonotype is medium-sized. The chain has TRBV3-1 and TRBJ1-4; 7 nucleotides line up with TRBD1. The CDR3 is 15 residues long. With V trimmed by 0 bases and J by 7 bases, 5 bases remained unmatched. Per the germline V gene, CDR1 is LGHDT and CDR2 is YNNKEL (reference sequence). CDR3 bases: TGTGCCAGCAGCCAAGACATAGGGGGCGGTGAAAAACTGTTTTTT. Translated, it gives CASSQDIGGGEKLFF.

In its sample, this clonotype is medium-sized. The chain joins TRBV5-1 to TRBJ2-6; a possible D gene is TRBD1 (6 bases). CDR1 and CDR2 (germline): SGHRS, YFSETQ. The CDR3 has 16 residues. The ends were cut back, 7 bases at V and 0 bases at J, with 14 bases in the middle. CDR3 sequence (DNA): TGCGCCAGCTCCCCAGGACAGACCTCTGGGGCCAACGTCCTGACTTTC. Translating it yields CASSPGQTSGANVLTF.

This clonotype ranks as medium-sized. V usage is TRBV7-3 and J usage is TRBJ2-3; TRBD2 matches 7 bases. Germline loops: CDR1 SGHTA, CDR2 FQGTGA. With 5 bases clipped from V and 4 bases from J, the junction kept 9 bases outside the gene matches. This CDR3 has 15 amino acids. The CDR3 coding sequence is TGTGCCAGCAGCCGCTCAGCGGGGTCCTCAGATACGCAGTATTTT. Translating gives CASSRSAGSSDTQYF.

Sample share makes this clonotype medium-sized. The V and J genes are TRBV20-1 and TRBJ2-7; 7 bases map to TRBD1. The trim removed 6 bases at V and 7 bases at J, leaving 12 bases unmatched. The CDR3 is made up of 13 amino acids. The germline gives CDR1 DFQATT, CDR2 SNEGSKA (reference sequence). The CDR3 region is CSAAPGTVREQYF. CDR3 coding DNA: TGCAGTGCAGCACCCGGGACAGTTCGAGAGCAGTACTTC.